The clone carrying this TCR beta chain was found a few times. Its specificity is not known. The data were obtained in a study of beta chain features in type 1 diabetes. TCRB transcripts that were expressed got sequenced, as all of the isolated RNA had been reverse transcribed. Some clones are missing from TCRdb's copy, which holds only in-frame ones; the method was immunoSEQ multiplex PCR. This sample has about 150,000 clones, with about 13% found just once. Notes on the study in general: A closer apparent resemblance between naive, central memory and Treg TCRB repertoires was seen in patients than in healthy donors. Moderate yet significant TCRB CDR3 shortening was seen in Type 1 diabetes patients in all four CD4+ subsets.

The length of the CDR3 is 11 residues. CDR1 and CDR2 (germline): MNHEY, SVGAGI. V gave up 6 bases and J gave up 9 bases, with 12 bases separating them. This TCR came from a man aged 18 to 30 with type 1 diabetes. The gene calls are TRBV6-5 and TRBJ2-7; D is unclear. Material: central memory CD4+ T cells from blood. CDR3 in amino acids: CASSAQTTQYF. The CDR3 DNA reads TGTGCCAGCAGCGCCCAGACAACGCAGTACTTC.